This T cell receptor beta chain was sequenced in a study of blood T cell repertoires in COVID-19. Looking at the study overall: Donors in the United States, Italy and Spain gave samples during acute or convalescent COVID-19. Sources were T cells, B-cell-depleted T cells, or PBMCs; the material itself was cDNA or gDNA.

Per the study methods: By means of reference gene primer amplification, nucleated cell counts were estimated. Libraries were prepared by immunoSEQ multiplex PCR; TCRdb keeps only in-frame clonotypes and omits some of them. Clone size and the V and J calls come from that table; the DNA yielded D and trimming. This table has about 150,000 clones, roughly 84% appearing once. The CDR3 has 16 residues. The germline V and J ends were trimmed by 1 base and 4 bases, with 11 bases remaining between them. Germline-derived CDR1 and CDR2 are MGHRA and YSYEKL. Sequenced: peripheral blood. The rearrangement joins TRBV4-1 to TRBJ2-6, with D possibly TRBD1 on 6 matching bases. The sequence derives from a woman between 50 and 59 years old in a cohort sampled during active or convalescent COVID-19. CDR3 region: CASSQATGSGANVLTF. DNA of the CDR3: TGCGCCAGCAGCCAAGCAACAGGGTCCGGGGCCAACGTCCTGACTTTC.